Sequencing of this TCR beta chain was carried out in a study of T cell repertoires in cytomegalovirus infection. On the study more broadly: Matching HLA type and CMV infection were both indicated by public TCR beta signatures.

The CDR3 totals 15 residues. After removal of 1 base from V and 3 bases from J, the junction contained 4 bases not matched to a gene. Germline CDR1 is SGHVS and CDR2 is FQNEAQ. TCRdb passed the reads through MiXCR, listing each CDR3 protein once. The sample lists hundreds of thousands of distinct CDR3 sequences, approximately 46% occurring once. Points from the study as a whole: The cumulative frequency of public TCR beta families distinguished individuals who carried CMV together with the relevant HLA. Dominant in the ex vivo response were TCR beta clonotypes restricted by HLA-C and specific for CMV.

For this clonotype: Its antigen is undetermined.

The rearrangement uses TRBV7-8 and TRBJ2-7; TRBD1 agrees at 9 bases. The clonotype originates from a human donor in good health (CMV status not recorded). Some clones in this sample may be carry-over from other donors' samples. This specimen consisted of cultured PBMCs, obtained from culture after CMV antigen stimulation. The CDR3 DNA reads as TGTGCCAGCAGCTTAGTCGGGACAGGGTACTACGAGCAGTACTTC. This sequence encodes CASSLVGTGYYEQYF.